What follows are 29 T cell receptor beta chains derived from one specimen sequenced in a study of naive and memory T cell subsets. Both TRBC1 and TRBC2 were covered by a beta constant-region primer of two equimolar oligonucleotides. TCRdb reprocessed the UMI-ligation and nested PCR reads via MiXCR and lists one record per CDR3 protein. Of approximately 140,000 distinct CDR3 sequences listed, more than 15% are singletons. Sequences were obtained from naive CD4+ T cells from blood. The receptors stem from a human donor in good health.

The chain combines TRBV11-2 with TRBJ2-3; D unresolved. Deletions cut 1 base from V and 4 bases from J, with 6 bases between. The CDR3 length is 13 residues. CDR1 is SGHAT, CDR2 FQNNGV, per germline. In DNA form, the CDR3 reads TGTGCCAGCAGCTTAGGGGCGGCAGATACGCAGTATTTT. Its translation is CASSLGAADTQYF. The whole variable domain, filled in from reference TRBV11-2 and TRBJ2-3, reads EAGVAQSPRYKIIEKRQSVAFWCNPISGHATLYWYQQILGQGPKLLIQFQNNGVVDDSQLPKDRFSAERLKGVDSTLKIQPAKLEDSAVYLCASSLGAADTQYFGPGTRLTVL.

This clonotype came up a few times. The genes are TRBV6-2 or TRBV6-3 and TRBJ2-2; 7 bases match TRBD1. Germline CDR1 MNHEY, CDR2 SVGEGT. V lost 6 bases and J lost 2; bases outside the gene matches: 3. The CDR3 has 14 amino acids. The CDR3 DNA is TGTGCCAGCAGCGACAGGGCTAACACCGGGGAGCTGTTTTTT. As protein: CASSDRANTGELFF.

V and J are TRBV27 and TRBJ1-1; a possible D gene is TRBD1 (6 bases). This CDR3 has 17 residues. CDR1 and CDR2 from the germline V gene are MNHEY and SMNVEV (reference sequence). V lost 8 bases and J lost 1, with 23 bases in between. In DNA, the CDR3 is TGTGCCAGCCGAGAGAACAAACCGGGACAATCGAACACTGAAGCTTTCTTT. Protein sequence: CASRENKPGQSNTEAFF.

The rearrangement links TRBV10-3 to TRBJ1-1, with TRBD1 matching 8 bases. Germline lookup yields CDR1 ENHRY and CDR2 SYGVKD. The CDR3 sequence is 16 residues long. V was pared by 10 bases and J by 0 bases, with 13 bases of the junction left unmatched. The CDR3 DNA reads as TGTGCCACGGATCCGGGACAGGTTAACATGAACACTGAAGCTTTCTTT. This sequence encodes CATDPGQVNMNTEAFF.

The rearrangement uses TRBV5-1 and TRBJ2-1; 9 nucleotides match TRBD2. With 3 bases clipped from V and 2 bases from J, the junction kept 6 bases outside the gene matches. The CDR3 has 16 amino acids. Germline V CDR1 and CDR2: SGHRS, YFSETQ. Written as DNA, the CDR3 is TGCGCCAGCAGCTCCGGGACTAGCAACACCTACAATGAGCAGTTCTTC. Its protein product is CASSSGTSNTYNEQFF.

V and J are TRBV19 and TRBJ1-5, with a tentative D call TRBD1 (5 bases). V lost 0 bases and J lost 4, with 7 bases in between. Germline V lookup: CDR1 LNHDA, CDR2 SQIVND (reference sequence). The CDR3 totals 14 residues. CDR3 loop: CASSIETANQPQHF. CDR3 DNA sequence: TGTGCCAGTAGTATAGAGACAGCGAATCAGCCCCAGCATTTT.

This clonotype was seen many times. This chain uses TRBV19 with TRBJ2-1; D possibly corresponds to TRBD1 (6 bases). CDR1 and CDR2 from the germline V gene are LNHDA and SQIVND (reference sequence). V lost 5 bases to trimming and J lost 9 bases, with 14 bases between them. This CDR3 spans 13 amino acids. The CDR3 bases are TGTGCCAGTAGTTCGACAGGTCAGAGTGAGCAGTTCTTC. Protein: CASSSTGQSEQFF.

This clonotype was detected many times. The chain uses TRBV6-5 and TRBJ2-2; the D gene is possibly TRBD2 (5 bases). V was pared by 10 bases and J by 2 bases, with 14 bases between. The germline V gene encodes CDR1 MNHEY and CDR2 SVGAGI. The CDR3 contains 14 residues. CDR3 residues: CATSTRENTGELFF. In DNA, the CDR3 is TGTGCCACCTCTACTAGGGAAAACACCGGGGAGCTGTTTTTT.

This clonotype was picked up a small number of times. This rearrangement joins TRBV7-3 to TRBJ1-1; tentatively, D is TRBD1 (6 bases). Germline values: CDR1 SGHTA, CDR2 FQGTGA. Trimming stripped 5 bases from V and 5 bases from J, with 12 bases between. The CDR3 runs 13 residues. CDR3 residues: CASSPRGETEAFF. DNA of the CDR3: TGTGCCAGCAGCCCAAGGGGGGAAACTGAAGCTTTCTTT.

The chain links TRBV7-2 to TRBJ2-7, with 9 positions matching TRBD1. V lost 5 bases and J lost 2; bases outside the gene matches: 4. The CDR3 covers 14 residues. The germline gives CDR1 SGHTA, CDR2 FQGNSA. The CDR3 coding sequence is TGTGCCAGCAGCAGACAGGGGGGGCCCTACGAGCAGTACTTC. Translated: CASSRQGGPYEQYF.

The table lists this clonotype with a few counts. The chain carries TRBV6-1 and TRBJ1-2; tentative D call: TRBD1 (6 bases). The ends were cut back, 4 bases at V and 3 bases at J, with 18 bases in the middle. CDR3 size: 16 residues. Germline assignment: CDR1 MNHNS and CDR2 SASEGT. The CDR3 is CASSAPTGARDYGYTF. The CDR3 DNA follows: TGTGCCAGCAGTGCTCCGACAGGCGCCAGGGACTATGGCTACACCTTC.

The chain employs TRBV12-3 or TRBV12-4 and TRBJ1-1, with D uncertain. V was shortened by 0 bases and J by 0 bases, with 5 bases between the two germline ends. The CDR3 has 14 residues. The CDR3 coding sequence is TGTGCCAGCAGTTTAGCGCTAATGAACACTGAAGCTTTCTTT. As protein: CASSLALMNTEAFF.

This clonotype came up a few times. V is TRBV18 and J is TRBJ2-3, with D unclear. The CDR3 consists of 13 residues. V gave up 2 bases and J gave up 2 bases, with 5 bases separating them. Per germline, CDR1 KGHSH and CDR2 LQKENI. CDR3 DNA sequence: TGTGCCAGCTCACCAGTAGACACAGATACGCAGTATTTT. This translates into CASSPVDTDTQYF.

The CDR3 nucleotides are TGTGCCACCAGCAGGGACAGCTCCTACGAGCAGTACTTC. Protein: CATSRDSSYEQYF. This chain uses TRBV15 with TRBJ2-7, with a tentative D call TRBD1 (6 bases). The V and J ends lost 3 bases and 0 bases respectively, with 6 bases between them. Germline V gene sequence: CDR1 LNHNV, CDR2 YYDKDF (reference sequence). The CDR3 covers 13 residues.

This chain links TRBV28 with TRBJ1-6; D is unclear. Looked up from germline, CDR1 is MDHEN and CDR2 is SYDVKM. With 5 bases removed from V and 7 bases from J, the gap between germline ends came to 12 bases. The CDR3 has 14 residues. The CDR3 DNA is TGTGCCAGCAGTCCTCCGGGCCAGAATTCACCCCTCCACTTT. Protein sequence: CASSPPGQNSPLHF. Combining the CDR3 with reference TRBV28 and TRBJ1-6 gives the whole variable domain DVKVTQSSRYLVKRTGEKVFLECVQDMDHENMFWYRQDPGLGLRLIYFSYDVKMKEKGDIPEGYSVSREKKERFSLILESASTNQTSMYLCASSPPGQNSPLHFGNGTRLTVT.

This clonotype was seen a few times. The CDR3, as DNA: TGCAGCGTTCATGACGGGTCCTACGAGCAGTACTTC. Residues: CSVHDGSYEQYF. The rearrangement uses TRBV29-1 and TRBJ2-7; no clear D. The V end was cut by 5 bases, the J end by 1 base, with 9 bases between. Germline V gene sequence: CDR1 SQVTM, CDR2 ANQGSEA. The CDR3 contains 12 residues.

The chain has TRBV28 and TRBJ2-7; 12 bases are shared with TRBD2. The J segment lost 3 bases and the V segment lost 8 bases, leaving 2 bases of the junction unmatched. Per the germline V gene, CDR1 is MDHEN and CDR2 is SYDVKM. CDR3 size: 13 residues. CDR3 sequence reads: CASGLAGIYEQYF. The CDR3 DNA sequence: TGTGCCAGCGGACTAGCGGGGATCTACGAGCAGTACTTC.

The chain joins TRBV28 to TRBJ2-1; TRBD2 aligns across 7 bases. Losses at the gene ends were 2 bases for V and 2 bases for J; bases not matched to a gene: 6. CDR1 is MDHEN and CDR2 is SYDVKM in the germline V gene. This CDR3 is built from 16 residues. The CDR3 here is CASSLGASGTYNEQFF. In DNA, the CDR3 is TGTGCCAGCAGTTTAGGGGCTAGCGGAACCTACAATGAGCAGTTCTTC.

This clonotype occurred a few times. The chain couples TRBV6-6 to TRBJ2-7; maybe TRBD1 (6 bases). The length of the CDR3 is 15 residues. Per the germline V gene, CDR1 is MNHNY and CDR2 is SVGAGI (reference sequence). V was cut by 2 bases and J by 4 bases, with 15 bases left in between. The CDR3 reads CASSYGGPTGYEQYF. The CDR3 DNA follows: TGTGCCAGCAGTTACGGCGGCCCAACAGGGTACGAGCAGTACTTC.

This clonotype was counted a few times. The chain combines TRBV2 with TRBJ2-1; D is undetermined. Germline CDR1 SNHLY, CDR2 FYNNEI. V was pared by 5 bases and J by 8 bases, with 13 bases between. The CDR3 consists of 13 residues. The CDR3 bases are TGTGCCAGCAGTCCTAGTAAGGGATATGAGCAGTTCTTC. Its protein is CASSPSKGYEQFF.

In the case of this clonotype: A much bigger clone sits one base away, suggesting this may be a read error. The chain links TRBV2 to TRBJ2-1; D not certain. V was cut by 4 bases and J by 9 bases, with 7 bases left in between. The CDR3 consists of 11 residues. Germline assignment: CDR1 SNHLY and CDR2 FYNNEI. The CDR3 reads CASSVWFEQFF. The CDR3 DNA follows: TGTGCCAGCAGTGTGTGGTTTGAGCAGTTCTTC. The variable domain in full, with the rest retrieved from reference TRBV2 and TRBJ2-1, is EPEVTQTPSHQVTQMGQEVILRCVPISNHLYFYWYRQILGQKVEFLVSFYNNEISEKSEIFDDQFSVERPDGSNFTLKIRSTKLEDSAMYFCASSVWFEQFFGPGTRLTVL.

This clonotype has only a few counts. The V call is TRBV20-1, the J call TRBJ1-3; D might be TRBD1 (5 bases). This CDR3 is built from 15 residues. Per the germline V gene, CDR1 is DFQATT and CDR2 is SNEGSKA (reference sequence). With 6 bases removed from V and 0 bases from J, the gap between germline ends came to 15 bases. CDR3 loop: CSAPYRILSGNTIYF. The DNA of the CDR3 is TGCAGTGCCCCGTACAGGATCCTCTCTGGAAACACCATATATTTT.

This clonotype was seen a handful of times. Here the CDR3 reads CASTTRAEAFF. In DNA form, the CDR3 reads TGTGCCAGCACCACCAGAGCTGAAGCTTTCTTT. The chain carries TRBV6-2 or TRBV6-3 and TRBJ1-1; D unresolved. Germline CDR1 MNHEY, CDR2 SVGEGT. The CDR3 spans 11 residues. Trimming left V 7 bases short and J 6 bases short, with 9 bases between.

The J gene is TRBJ2-7, the V gene TRBV7-2; 7 bases fit TRBD2. The V segment lost 5 bases and the J segment 7 bases; nucleotides outside the gene matches: 11. CDR3 length equals 14 residues. CDR1 and CDR2 (germline): SGHTA, FQGNSA. The CDR3 nucleotides are TGTGCCAGCAGCCCGAACGCCGGGCGGGGGGAGCAGTACTTC. Protein: CASSPNAGRGEQYF.

This clonotype was counted at least ten times. The chain combines TRBV10-3 with TRBJ2-7; 10 nucleotides align to TRBD1. With 10 bases clipped from V and 2 bases from J, the junction kept 5 bases outside the gene matches. The CDR3 is 13 amino acids. The germline CDR1 and CDR2 sequences are ENHRY and SYGVKD. The CDR3 nucleotides read TGTGCCACTAGGACAGGGGGAACCTACGAGCAGTACTTC. Translated: CATRTGGTYEQYF.

This clonotype was observed a handful of times. This chain uses TRBV6-6 with TRBJ2-7; TRBD2 might be the D (5 bases). Germline assignment: CDR1 MNHNY and CDR2 SVGAGI (reference sequence). This CDR3 spans 14 amino acids. The germline V and J ends were trimmed by 5 bases and 2 bases, with 13 bases remaining between them. The CDR3 DNA reads as TGTGCCAGCAGTCCCAGTGACGGGACCTACGAGCAGTACTTC. This encodes CASSPSDGTYEQYF.

The chain has TRBV24-1 and TRBJ2-2; a possible D gene is TRBD1 (5 bases). Germline lookup yields CDR1 KGHDR and CDR2 SFDVKD. V gave up 4 bases and J gave up 2 bases, with 22 bases separating them. The CDR3 has 19 residues. CDR3 loop: CATSDVRAPGDSNTGELFF. CDR3 DNA: TGTGCCACCAGTGACGTGAGAGCTCCCGGAGACAGTAACACCGGGGAGCTGTTTTTT.

This sequence joins TRBV20-1 and TRBJ2-4; TRBD1 or TRBD2 may be the D gene (5 bases each). Trimming cost V 3 bases and J 0 bases, with 12 bases left between them. This CDR3 region has 15 residues. Germline lookup yields CDR1 DFQATT and CDR2 SNEGSKA (reference sequence). CDR3 loop: CSASTGQVAKNIQYF. CDR3 nucleotide sequence: TGCAGTGCTAGTACGGGGCAAGTAGCCAAAAACATTCAGTACTTC.

CDR3 DNA sequence: TGTGCCAGCAGTTACTCGATTACGAGCACTGAAGCTTTCTTT. Protein sequence: CASSYSITSTEAFF. This chain links TRBV6-5 with TRBJ1-1, with D hard to call. The CDR3 contains 14 residues. Germline CDR1 reads MNHEY; CDR2 reads SVGAGI. V was cut by 0 bases and J by 4 bases, with 9 bases left in between.